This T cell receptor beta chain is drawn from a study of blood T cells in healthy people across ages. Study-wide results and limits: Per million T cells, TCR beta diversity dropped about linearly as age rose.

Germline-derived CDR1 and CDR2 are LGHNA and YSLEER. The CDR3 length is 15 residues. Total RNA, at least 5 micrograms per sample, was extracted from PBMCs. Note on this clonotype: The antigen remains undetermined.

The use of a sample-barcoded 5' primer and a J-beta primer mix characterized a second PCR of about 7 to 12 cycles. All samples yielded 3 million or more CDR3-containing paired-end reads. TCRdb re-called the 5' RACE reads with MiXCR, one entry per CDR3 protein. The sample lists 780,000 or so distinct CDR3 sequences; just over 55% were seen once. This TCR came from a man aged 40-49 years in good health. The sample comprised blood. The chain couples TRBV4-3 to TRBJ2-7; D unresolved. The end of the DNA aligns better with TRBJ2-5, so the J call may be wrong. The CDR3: CASSHSGRNQETQYF. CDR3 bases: TGCGCCAGCAGCCACTCCGGACGTAACCAAGAGACCCAGTACTTC.